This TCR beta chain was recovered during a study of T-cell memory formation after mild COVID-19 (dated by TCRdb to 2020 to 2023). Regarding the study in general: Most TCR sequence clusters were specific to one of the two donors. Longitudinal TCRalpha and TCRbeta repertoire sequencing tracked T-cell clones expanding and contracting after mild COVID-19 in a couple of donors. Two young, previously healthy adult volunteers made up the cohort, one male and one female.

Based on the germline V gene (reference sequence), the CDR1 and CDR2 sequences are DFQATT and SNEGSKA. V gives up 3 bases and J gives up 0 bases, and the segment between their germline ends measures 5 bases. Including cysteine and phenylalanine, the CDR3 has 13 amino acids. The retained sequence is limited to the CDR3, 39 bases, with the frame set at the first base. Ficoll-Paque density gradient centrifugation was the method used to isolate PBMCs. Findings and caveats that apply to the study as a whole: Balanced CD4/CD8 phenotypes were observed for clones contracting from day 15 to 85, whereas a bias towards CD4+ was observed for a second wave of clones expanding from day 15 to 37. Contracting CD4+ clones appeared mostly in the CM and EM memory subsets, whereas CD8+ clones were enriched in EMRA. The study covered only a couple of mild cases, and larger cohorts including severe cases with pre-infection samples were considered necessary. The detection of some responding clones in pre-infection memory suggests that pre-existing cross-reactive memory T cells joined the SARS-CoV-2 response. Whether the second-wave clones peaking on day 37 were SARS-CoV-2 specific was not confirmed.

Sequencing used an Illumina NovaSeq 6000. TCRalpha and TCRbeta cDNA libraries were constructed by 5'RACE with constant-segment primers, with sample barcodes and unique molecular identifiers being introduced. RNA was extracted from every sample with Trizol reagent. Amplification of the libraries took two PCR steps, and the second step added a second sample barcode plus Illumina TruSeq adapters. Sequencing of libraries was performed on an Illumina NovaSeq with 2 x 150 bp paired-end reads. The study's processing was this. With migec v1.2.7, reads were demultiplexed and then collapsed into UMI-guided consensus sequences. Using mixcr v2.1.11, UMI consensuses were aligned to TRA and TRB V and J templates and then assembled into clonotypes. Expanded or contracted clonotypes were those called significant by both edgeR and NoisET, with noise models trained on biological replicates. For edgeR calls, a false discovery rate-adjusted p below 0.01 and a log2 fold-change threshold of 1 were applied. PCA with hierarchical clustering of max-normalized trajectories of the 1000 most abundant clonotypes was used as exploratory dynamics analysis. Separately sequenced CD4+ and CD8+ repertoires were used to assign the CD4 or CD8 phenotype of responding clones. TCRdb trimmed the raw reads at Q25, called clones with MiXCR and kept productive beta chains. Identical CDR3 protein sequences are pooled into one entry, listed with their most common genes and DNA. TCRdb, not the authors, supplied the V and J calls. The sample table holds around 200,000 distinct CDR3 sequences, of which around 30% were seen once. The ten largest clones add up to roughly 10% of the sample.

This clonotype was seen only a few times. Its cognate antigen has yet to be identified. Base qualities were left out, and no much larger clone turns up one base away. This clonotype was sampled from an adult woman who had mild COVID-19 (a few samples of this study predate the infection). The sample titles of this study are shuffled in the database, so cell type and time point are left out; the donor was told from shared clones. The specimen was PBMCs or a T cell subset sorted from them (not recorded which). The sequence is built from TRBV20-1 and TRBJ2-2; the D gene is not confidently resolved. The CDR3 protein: CSASVPNTGELFF. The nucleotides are TGCAGTGCTAGTGTACCGAACACCGGGGAGCTGTTTTTT.